These 8 T cell receptor beta chains were sequenced from one sample in a study of prognosis after radiotherapy for stage I lung cancer. TCR beta CDR3 amplification from genomic DNA was performed by two-round multiplex PCR. Round one of PCR was performed, and it used primers specific to each TRBV and TRBJ gene. MiXCR, run by TCRdb on the multiplex PCR reads, gives a single entry per CDR3 protein. The sample records about 16,000 distinct CDR3 sequences, less than 40% being singletons. The sequencing here drew on PBMCs, taken before or after stereotactic body radiation therapy (not recorded which). The receptors shown here come from a donor aged 50 or older with non-small cell lung cancer.

A note on this clonotype: The junction differs from germline at one of its ends, possibly a read error. The chain couples TRBV11-1 to TRBJ2-3; D is perhaps TRBD2 (5 bases). CDR1 and CDR2 from the germline V gene are SGHAT and FQDESV (reference sequence). The CDR3 totals 15 residues. In DNA, the CDR3 is TGCGCCAGCAGTTGTAACTTCCGGGGTGGAGATACGCAGTATTTT. Amino acids: CASSCNFRGGDTQYF.

Many counts were recorded for this clonotype. The rearrangement joins TRBV28 to TRBJ2-2; no firm D call. In germline, CDR1 is MDHEN, CDR2 SYDVKM. With 8 bases removed from V and 3 bases from J, the gap between germline ends came to 16 bases. CDR3 length equals 15 residues. The CDR3 sequence: CASSGRAPDTGELFF. In DNA, the CDR3 is TGTGCCAGCTCCGGAAGGGCGCCGGACACCGGGGAGCTGTTTTTT.

This clonotype showed up many times. The rearrangement uses TRBV7-2 and TRBJ2-1; 12 bases are a match to TRBD2. The CDR3 is 18 amino acids. Looked up from germline, CDR1 is SGHTA and CDR2 is FQGNSA. The junction had 9 bases not matched to a gene; V was cut back by 6 bases and J by 0 bases. The CDR3 reads CASRPRLAGDISYNEQFF. Here the CDR3 DNA reads TGTGCCAGCAGACCTAGACTAGCGGGAGACATCTCCTACAATGAGCAGTTCTTC.

Notes on this clonotype: A far larger clone is off by one base, so a read error is likely. V usage is TRBV6-4 and J usage is TRBJ2-2, with TRBD2 identical over 7 bases. From germline, CDR1 is MRHNA and CDR2 SNTAGT. Germline trimming cut 4 bases from V and 3 bases from J; bases unmatched to any gene: 5. CDR3 length: 15 residues. The CDR3 spells CASSVGTTYTGELFF. The CDR3, as DNA: TGTGCCAGCAGTGTCGGGACTACCTACACCGGGGAGCTGTTTTTT.

The V gene is TRBV7-2, the J gene TRBJ2-5, with no clear D. V was pared by 8 bases and J by 2 bases, with 15 bases between. The CDR3 totals 14 residues. The V gene's germline CDR1 is SGHTA and CDR2 FQGNSA. The CDR3 DNA reads TGTGCCAGCCAAAGAGAGTTGGCGCAAGAGACCCAGTACTTC. Its translation: CASQRELAQETQYF.

The chain combines TRBV20-1 with TRBJ2-7; the D call may be TRBD1 or TRBD2 (6 bases each). The CDR3 is 16 residues long. Germline lookup yields CDR1 DFQATT and CDR2 SNEGSKA (reference sequence). The V and J ends lost 5 bases and 6 bases respectively, with 26 bases between them. This CDR3 is CSAGWTRGNVRGEQYF. For the CDR3, the DNA is TGCAGTGCTGGATGGACTCGCGGGAATGTCAGGGGCGAGCAGTACTTC.

Comments on this clonotype: With only one base between it and a far larger clone, this is likely a read error. The chain has TRBV28 and TRBJ2-7; 8 nucleotides match TRBD2. Germline V lookup: CDR1 MDHEN, CDR2 SYDVKM. Trimming at V came to 8 bases and at J to 7 bases, leaving 13 bases not matched to a gene. The CDR3 is 14 amino acids. The CDR3 loop reads CASEPSGGFDEQYF. CDR3 nucleotide sequence: TGTGCCAGCGAACCTTCGGGGGGGTTCGATGAGCAGTACTTC.

This clonotype was recorded many times. This chain joins TRBV20-1 and TRBJ1-2; 7 bases align to TRBD1. Germline-derived CDR1 and CDR2 are DFQATT and SNEGSKA (reference sequence). The CDR3 has 13 amino acids. Trimming took 6 bases from V and 7 from J; bases not matched to a gene: 11. CDR3: CSAPGQASTGYTF. The DNA of the CDR3 is TGCAGTGCCCCAGGACAGGCATCCACTGGCTACACCTTC.